These 24 T cell receptor beta chains were all obtained from the same sample, sequenced in a study of blood T cell repertoires in COVID-19. Libraries were prepared by immunoSEQ multiplex PCR; TCRdb keeps only in-frame clonotypes and omits some of them. The repertoire holds 200,000 to 250,000 clones, with just over 85% as singletons. Sequencing used peripheral blood. Receptor source: a man aged 18-30 years with active or convalescent COVID-19.

This chain connects TRBV5-1 to TRBJ1-4, with 9 bases that match TRBD1. V shed 7 bases and J 6 bases; nucleotides not matched to a gene: 7. The V gene's germline CDR1 is SGHRS and CDR2 YFSETQ. This CDR3 comprises 14 residues. The CDR3 is CASAPWTGDEKLFF. DNA for the CDR3: TGCGCCAGCGCCCCGTGGACAGGGGATGAAAAACTGTTTTTT.

The chain joins TRBV7-2 to TRBJ1-1; possible D gene TRBD1, 6 bases. The CDR3 consists of 19 residues. Per the germline V gene, CDR1 is SGHTA and CDR2 is FQGNSA. V gave up 4 bases and J gave up 0 bases, with 24 bases separating them. CDR3 nucleotide sequence: TGTGCCAGCAGCTCGAAATACAGGGATTCAATCCCCGTGAACACTGAAGCTTTCTTT. Its protein is CASSSKYRDSIPVNTEAFF.

V and J are TRBV5-1 and TRBJ2-7; TRBD1 matches 8 bases. CDR3 length: 17 amino acids. V gave up 4 bases and J gave up 6 bases; unmatched junction bases: 18. Germline V lookup: CDR1 SGHRS, CDR2 YFSETQ. CDR3 in DNA: TGCGCCAGCAGCCTCACTGGGAGACAGGGGAAGAGCTCCGAGCAGTACTTC. Translated, it gives CASSLTGRQGKSSEQYF.

The J gene is TRBJ2-1, the V gene TRBV7-8; possibly TRBD2 for D (5 bases). This CDR3 comprises 17 residues. The ends were cut back, 4 bases at V and 6 bases at J, with 22 bases in the middle. The germline CDR1 and CDR2 sequences are SGHVS and FQNEAQ. This chain's CDR3 is CASSYELRYRESNEQFF. DNA for the CDR3: TGTGCCAGCAGCTATGAGCTAAGGTATCGGGAATCCAATGAGCAGTTCTTC.

Of note for this clone: Germline and junction disagree at one end, which may indicate a read error. The CDR3 nucleotides read TGTGCCAGCATCCCGACAGGATACAGTGAGCAGTTCTTC. Residues: CASIPTGYSEQFF. The chain employs TRBV2 and TRBJ2-1, with D possibly matching TRBD1 (6 bases). Germline V CDR1 and CDR2: SNHLY, FYNNEI. The CDR3 loop spans 13 amino acids.

V is TRBV27 and J is TRBJ2-6; D remains ambiguous. This CDR3 region has 16 residues. CDR1 and CDR2 from the germline V gene are MNHEY and SMNVEV (reference sequence). Trimming shortened V by 5 bases and J by 2 bases, and 13 bases separated the two germline ends. This chain's CDR3 is CASSRPESAGANVLTF. As DNA, the CDR3 is TGTGCCAGCAGTCGCCCAGAAAGCGCTGGGGCCAACGTCCTGACTTTC. Variable domain in full (rest from reference TRBV27 and TRBJ2-6): EAQVTQNPRYLITVTGKKLTVTCSQNMNHEYMSWYRQDPGLGLRQIYYSMNVEVTDKGDVPEGYKVSRKEKRNFPLILESPSPNQTSLYFCASSRPESAGANVLTFGAGSRLTVL.

This clone is a singleton in its sample. V and J are TRBV13 and TRBJ2-3, with 7 nucleotides matching TRBD1. J was trimmed by 5 bases and V by 5 bases; bases with no gene match: 1. Per germline, CDR1 PRHDT and CDR2 FYEKMQ (reference sequence). The CDR3 runs to 12 residues. In nucleotides, the CDR3 is TGTGCCAGCAGCCCAGGGGGAGATACGCAGTATTTT. It specifies CASSPGGDTQYF.

This clone turned up a few times. The rearrangement joins TRBV6-5 to TRBJ2-3; TRBD1 matches at 9 bases. This CDR3 is built from 15 residues. The germline gives CDR1 MNHEY, CDR2 SVGAGI. Losses at the gene ends were 4 bases for V and 6 bases for J; bases not matched to a gene: 8. The CDR3 coding sequence is TGTGCCAGCAGTTCCTCGGACAGGGGTAGTGATACGCAGTATTTT. Translating it yields CASSSSDRGSDTQYF.

The chain has TRBV4-2 and TRBJ2-2; 7 bases line up with TRBD2. Unmatched junction bases numbered 16, after V lost 3 bases and J lost 6 bases. This CDR3 is 18 amino acids long. Germline CDR1 reads LGHNA; CDR2 reads YNFKEQ. In DNA form, the CDR3 reads TGTGCCAGCAGCCAGGTTCTCCCCATGAGCGGGACTCCCGGGGAGCTGTTTTTT. This encodes CASSQVLPMSGTPGELFF.

V usage is TRBV19 and J usage is TRBJ1-2; 9 bases match TRBD1. CDR1 is LNHDA, CDR2 SQIVND, per germline (reference sequence). V trimming: 6 bases; J trimming: 4 bases; junction bases outside the gene matches: 6. The CDR3 extends over 14 amino acids. The DNA for the CDR3 is TGTGCCAGTAGGGGACAGGGCCTTATCTATGGCTACACCTTC. Its translation: CASRGQGLIYGYTF.

V gene TRBV27 combines with J gene TRBJ2-1, with D possibly TRBD2 on 5 matching bases. CDR1 is MNHEY, CDR2 SMNVEV, per germline (reference sequence). With 0 bases removed from V and 7 bases from J, the gap between germline ends came to 16 bases. The CDR3 consists of 16 residues. The CDR3 sequence: CASSLSASPLYNEQFF. CDR3 nucleotide sequence: TGTGCCAGCAGTTTATCTGCTAGCCCCCTTTATAATGAGCAGTTCTTC.

In this sample, this clone turned up once. The chain has TRBV5-8 and TRBJ1-1, with a weak D call TRBD1 (5 bases). Germline-derived CDR1 and CDR2 are SGHTS and YDEGEE. This CDR3 spans 13 amino acids. V lost 4 bases, J lost 11 bases, and 18 bases lay in between. The chain's CDR3 is CASSVEGGVGAFF. As DNA, the CDR3 is TGTGCCAGCAGCGTCGAAGGAGGGGTGGGGGCTTTCTTT. Based on the CDR3 plus reference TRBV5-8 and TRBJ1-1, the full variable domain is EAGVTQSPTHLIKTRGQQATLRCSPISGHTSVYWYQQALGLGLQFLLWYDEGEERNRGNFPPRFSGRQFPNYSSELNVNALELEDSALYLCASSVEGGVGAFFGQGTRLTVV.

This clone was counted a single time. The V call is TRBV6-5, the J call TRBJ2-2; the D is unclear. The CDR3 is 15 residues long. V dropped 10 bases and J dropped 2 bases, with 17 bases sitting between them. The V gene's germline CDR1 is MNHEY and CDR2 SVGAGI. CDR3 amino acids: CATTRGDGNTGELFF. DNA of the CDR3: TGTGCCACAACGCGAGGAGATGGTAACACCGGGGAGCTGTTTTTT.

To note about this clone: Different DNA sequences within this sample yield the same CDR3. The chain couples TRBV6-5 to TRBJ1-1; D uncertain. V lost 0 bases to trimming and J lost 1 base, with 6 bases between them. The CDR3 has 14 residues. Germline CDR1 MNHEY, CDR2 SVGAGI. CDR3 DNA sequence: TGTGCCAGCAGTTACTCGAACAGGAACACTGAAGCTTTCTTT. Residues: CASSYSNRNTEAFF.

The chain has TRBV18 and TRBJ1-1; 10 nucleotides match TRBD1. The germline CDR1 and CDR2 sequences are KGHSH and LQKENI. V was pared by 5 bases and J by 11 bases, with 5 bases of the junction left unmatched. The CDR3 totals 12 residues. In nucleotides, the CDR3 is TGTGCCAGCTCAATAGACAGGGGGCAGGCTTTCTTT. It encodes CASSIDRGQAFF.

The chain combines TRBV19 with TRBJ1-4, with D perhaps TRBD1 (5 bases). The CDR3 extends over 15 amino acids. V dropped 3 bases and J dropped 8 bases, with 16 bases sitting between them. Looked up from germline, CDR1 is LNHDA and CDR2 is SQIVND (reference sequence). This CDR3 is CASSILPQEGEKLFF. For the CDR3, the DNA is TGTGCCAGTAGTATTCTACCGCAGGAGGGGGAAAAACTGTTTTTT.

This clone was counted between two and nine times. V is TRBV19 and J is TRBJ1-1; TRBD1 is a possible D gene (5 bases). With 6 bases removed from V and 0 bases from J, the gap between germline ends came to 17 bases. The V gene's germline CDR1 is LNHDA and CDR2 SQIVND (reference sequence). The CDR3 covers 16 residues. The CDR3 is CASSEYTGLMNTEAFF. The CDR3 DNA is TGTGCCAGTAGCGAATATACAGGTCTCATGAACACTGAAGCTTTCTTT.

The rearrangement links TRBV5-1 to TRBJ2-1, with 9 bases fitting TRBD2. There are 16 residues in the CDR3. V lost 2 bases, J lost 5 bases, and 8 bases stayed unmatched. The germline gives CDR1 SGHRS, CDR2 YFSETQ. Here the CDR3 DNA reads TGCGCCAGCAGCTTATTGGGCGGGAGGGAAAACAATGAGCAGTTCTTC. Translation gives CASSLLGGRENNEQFF.

The V and J genes are TRBV6-5 and TRBJ1-4, with a weak D call TRBD1 (6 bases). Germline V gene data show CDR1 as MNHEY and CDR2 as SVGAGI. V lost 5 bases to trimming and J lost 6 bases, with 16 bases between them. The CDR3 length is 15 residues. The CDR3 spells CASSPSTGVYEKLFF. The CDR3 coding sequence is TGTGCCAGCAGTCCATCGACAGGCGTCTATGAAAAACTGTTTTTT.

In DNA, the CDR3 is TGTGCCAGCAGCCGAGGGACAGGGTTTGGGCACTATGGCTACACCTTC. Translating it yields CASSRGTGFGHYGYTF. V gene TRBV14 combines with J gene TRBJ1-2, with 9 positions matching TRBD1. The germline CDR1 and CDR2 sequences are SGHDN and FVKESK. The V gene end was trimmed by 4 bases and the J gene end by 3 bases; junction bases not matched to a gene: 9. The CDR3 totals 16 residues.

The chain couples TRBV9 to TRBJ2-3; 8 bases align to TRBD2. Germline V gene data show CDR1 as SGDLS and CDR2 as YYNGEE. This CDR3 region has 16 residues. Unmatched junction bases numbered 5, after V lost 0 bases and J lost 2 bases. CDR3 DNA sequence: TGTGCCAGCAGCGTAGTGGCAGCGGGAGTCACAGATACGCAGTATTTT. It translates to CASSVVAAGVTDTQYF.

The rearrangement links TRBV30 to TRBJ1-5, with 9 bases aligning to TRBD1. J was trimmed by 4 bases and V by 8 bases; bases with no gene match: 3. The germline gives CDR1 GTSNPN, CDR2 SVGIG (reference sequence). The CDR3 loop spans 12 amino acids. CDR3 protein: CAMDRGNQPQHF. For the CDR3, the DNA is TGTGCCATGGACAGGGGAAATCAGCCCCAGCATTTT.

V is TRBV6-4 and J is TRBJ1-1; D gene unclear. V lost 4 bases, J lost 5 bases, and 11 bases lay in between. This CDR3 region has 13 residues. Per the germline V gene, CDR1 is MRHNA and CDR2 is SNTAGT. The CDR3 here is CASSGSGQTEAFF. The CDR3 coding sequence is TGTGCCAGCAGTGGATCAGGCCAAACTGAAGCTTTCTTT.

This clone was counted only a few times. This chain uses TRBV13 with TRBJ2-7; tentatively, D is TRBD2 (5 bases). The CDR3 covers 14 residues. Germline V gene sequence: CDR1 PRHDT, CDR2 FYEKMQ (reference sequence). Trimming removed 4 bases from V and 1 base from J, with 11 bases in between. The CDR3 reads CASSSTRGSYEQYF. The CDR3 DNA is TGTGCCAGCAGCTCAACCCGAGGGTCCTACGAGCAGTACTTC.